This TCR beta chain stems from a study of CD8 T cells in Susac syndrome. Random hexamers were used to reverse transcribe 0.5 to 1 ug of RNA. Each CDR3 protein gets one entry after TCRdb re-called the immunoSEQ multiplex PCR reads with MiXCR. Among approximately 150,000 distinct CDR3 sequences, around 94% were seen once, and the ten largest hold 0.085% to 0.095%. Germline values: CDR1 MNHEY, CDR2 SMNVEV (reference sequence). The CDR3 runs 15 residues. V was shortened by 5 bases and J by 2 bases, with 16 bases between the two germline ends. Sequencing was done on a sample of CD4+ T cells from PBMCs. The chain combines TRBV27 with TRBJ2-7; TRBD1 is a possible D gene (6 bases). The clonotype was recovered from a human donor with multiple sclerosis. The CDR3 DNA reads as TGTGCCAGCAGTATCAGGGGCCAGGGAACCTACGAGCAGTACTTC. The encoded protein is CASSIRGQGTYEQYF.